The 20 T cell receptor beta chains presented below share a single source sample, sequenced in a study of blood T cells in healthy people across ages. Using a J-beta primer mix together with a sample-barcoded 5' primer, a second PCR was run for about 7 to 12 cycles. TCRdb used MiXCR to reprocess the 5' RACE reads, holding one entry per CDR3 protein. The table lists about 760,000 distinct CDR3 sequences, more than 55% of them singletons, with 20% to 30% in the top ten. Material: blood. These receptors all stem from a man aged 35-49 years in good health.

V is TRBV13 and J is TRBJ1-4; no definite D call. Germline-derived CDR1 and CDR2 are PRHDT and FYEKMQ (reference sequence). V was pared by 5 bases and J by 5 bases, with 12 bases between. This CDR3 is built from 14 residues. The CDR3, as DNA: TGTGCCAGCAGCCTCCGTGGACGGAATGAAAAACTGTTTTTT. This translates into CASSLRGRNEKLFF.

The chain has TRBV3-1 and TRBJ2-1; D uncertain. This CDR3 has 15 residues. V was shortened by 3 bases and J by 0 bases, with 9 bases between the two germline ends. From germline, CDR1 is LGHDT and CDR2 YNNKEL (reference sequence). CDR3 nucleotides: TGTGCCAGCAGCCAGGATGTACTCTCCTACAATGAGCAGTTCTTC. Protein sequence: CASSQDVLSYNEQFF.

The CDR3 loop is CASSLRGGTENTEAFF. The CDR3 nucleotides are TGCGCCAGCAGCTTAAGGGGGGGTACAGAGAACACTGAAGCTTTCTTT. The chain recombines TRBV5-1 with TRBJ1-1; D is possibly TRBD1 (6 bases). The ends were cut back, 2 bases at V and 1 base at J, with 15 bases in the middle. Germline V CDR1 and CDR2: SGHRS, YFSETQ. The CDR3 sequence is 16 residues long.

CDR3: CASRQAEGEKLFF. The CDR3 nucleotides read TGTGCCAGCAGACAGGCGGAAGGAGAAAAACTGTTTTTT. This sequence joins TRBV2 and TRBJ1-4; D is possibly TRBD1 (5 bases). In germline, CDR1 is SNHLY, CDR2 FYNNEI. The CDR3 totals 13 residues. The V and J ends lost 6 bases and 8 bases respectively, with 13 bases between them.

The CDR3 is CASSPVWIDNEQFF. The CDR3 nucleotides are TGTGCCAGCAGCCCGGTCTGGATAGACAATGAGCAGTTCTTC. The V and J genes are TRBV5-6 and TRBJ2-1; no reliable D call. The CDR3 sequence is 14 residues long. CDR1 SGHDT and CDR2 YYEEEE come from the germline V gene. Trimming removed 4 bases from V and 5 bases from J, with 13 bases in between.

The chain has TRBV28 and TRBJ2-6; the D gene is possibly TRBD2 (6 bases). The CDR3 consists of 20 residues. Trimming took off 0 bases at V and 0 bases at J, with 18 bases between the two ends. Looked up from germline, CDR1 is MDHEN and CDR2 is SYDVKM. The CDR3 region has the DNA TGTGCCAGCAGTTTATGGATCTCCGGGACGGGACTCTCTGGGGCCAACGTCCTGACTTTC. Encoded protein: CASSLWISGTGLSGANVLTF.

V is TRBV18 and J is TRBJ1-5; no clear D gene. V was cut by 2 bases and J by 3 bases, with 11 bases left in between. CDR1 and CDR2 (germline): KGHSH, LQKENI. The CDR3 consists of 15 residues. CDR3 DNA: TGTGCCAGCTCACCAGATCAGACTGTCAATCAGCCCCAGCATTTT. Translated, it gives CASSPDQTVNQPQHF.

This clonotype was picked up one time. This rearrangement joins TRBV20-1 to TRBJ2-1; D gene uncertain. Deletions cut 1 base from V and 2 bases from J, with 15 bases between. The germline gives CDR1 DFQATT, CDR2 SNEGSKA (reference sequence). The CDR3 extends over 16 amino acids. The chain's CDR3 is CSARVLTFGTYNEQFF. For the CDR3, the DNA is TGCAGTGCTAGAGTGCTCACCTTTGGGACCTACAATGAGCAGTTCTTC.

The gene calls are TRBV7-3 and TRBJ2-2, with D perhaps being TRBD1 or TRBD2 (5 bases each). Trimming shortened V by 6 bases and J by 7 bases, and 9 bases separated the two germline ends. In germline, CDR1 is SGHTA, CDR2 FQGTGA. This CDR3 is 12 amino acids long. CDR3 amino acids: CASSRDDGELFF. The CDR3 nucleotides are TGTGCCAGCAGTCGGGACGACGGGGAGCTGTTTTTT.

This clonotype was observed a few times. The rearrangement links TRBV4-3 to TRBJ1-5, with unresolved D. This CDR3 spans 16 amino acids. The germline V gene encodes CDR1 LGHNA and CDR2 YSLEER. V lost 1 base, J lost 1 base, and 11 bases lay in between. This CDR3 reads CASSQGFKDSNQPQHF. The CDR3 DNA sequence: TGCGCCAGCAGCCAAGGGTTCAAGGACAGCAATCAGCCCCAGCATTTT.

This clonotype was counted only a few times. The chain links TRBV12-3 or TRBV12-4 to TRBJ2-7, with D unclear. With 5 bases removed from V and 10 bases from J, the gap between germline ends came to 15 bases. CDR3 length: 12 amino acids. In DNA form, the CDR3 reads TGTGCCAGCAGTGGAGATCCTTCGCAACAGTACTTC. This gives the protein CASSGDPSQQYF.

The rearrangement links TRBV15 to TRBJ2-7, with D unclear. Gene TRBJ2-5 matches the end of the DNA better, so the J call may be wrong. Germline V lookup: CDR1 LNHNV, CDR2 YYDKDF (reference sequence). This CDR3 contains 14 residues. The CDR3 here is CATSRDLSRETQYF. The DNA for the CDR3 is TGTGCCACCAGCAGAGACCTCAGCCGGGAGACCCAGTACTTC.

The chain links TRBV4-2 to TRBJ1-3, with TRBD1 identical over 7 bases. The CDR3 extends over 17 amino acids. CDR1 and CDR2 (germline): LGHNA, YNFKEQ. The V gene end was trimmed by 5 bases and the J gene end by 0 bases; junction bases not matched to a gene: 10. In nucleotides, the CDR3 is TGTGCCAGCAGCGGCAGACAGGGCGCCTACTCTGGAAACACCATATATTTT. It codes for CASSGRQGAYSGNTIYF.

The J gene is TRBJ1-4, the V gene TRBV7-9; 9 bases agree with TRBD1. V shed 2 bases, J shed 4 bases, and the junction held 2 bases outside the gene matches. The length of the CDR3 is 15 residues. Germline V gene lookup returns CDR1 SEHNR and CDR2 FQNEAQ (reference sequence). The CDR3 nucleotides are TGTGCCAGCAGCTTAATGGGACAGGGTAATGAAAAACTGTTTTTT. Translating gives CASSLMGQGNEKLFF.

This clonotype was detected once. The chain links TRBV7-9 to TRBJ1-2; D unresolved. The CDR3 runs to 14 residues. Germline loops: CDR1 SEHNR, CDR2 FQNEAQ (reference sequence). The ends were cut back, 5 bases at V and 3 bases at J, with 13 bases in the middle. CDR3 sequence: CASSPPGPDYGYTF. The CDR3 bases are TGTGCCAGCAGCCCCCCAGGCCCGGACTATGGCTACACCTTC. Filled out from reference TRBV7-9 and TRBJ1-2, the complete variable domain reads DTGVSQNPRHKITKRGQNVTFRCDPISEHNRLYWYRQTLGQGPEFLTYFQNEAQLEKSRLLSDRFSAERPKGSFSTLEIQRTEQGDSAMYLCASSPPGPDYGYTFGSGTRLTVV.

The chain has TRBV24-1 and TRBJ2-3; TRBD2 agrees at 14 bases. Germline assignment: CDR1 KGHDR and CDR2 SFDVKD. This CDR3 is 18 amino acids long. Germline trimming cut 3 bases from V and 2 bases from J; bases unmatched to any gene: 6. Written as DNA, the CDR3 is TGTGCCACCAGTGATAGGACTAGCGGGAGGACACTCACAGATACGCAGTATTTT. This gives the protein CATSDRTSGRTLTDTQYF.

The chain recombines TRBV7-6 with TRBJ1-5, with D unclear. The CDR3 sequence is 19 residues long. V was pared by 3 bases and J by 3 bases, with 24 bases between. Germline V CDR1 and CDR2: SGHVS, FNYEAQ. The CDR3 sequence is CASSFGLRLEGYDNQPQHF. The CDR3 DNA reads as TGTGCCAGCAGCTTCGGCCTCCGGCTTGAGGGTTATGACAATCAGCCCCAGCATTTT.

This clonotype was picked up a small number of times. Written as DNA, the CDR3 is TGTGCCAGCAGCTACTTCGAAGGGCAAGAGACCCAGTACTTC. Translating it yields CASSYFEGQETQYF. The chain employs TRBV7-8 and TRBJ2-5; D remains unclear. CDR1 and CDR2 from the germline V gene are SGHVS and FQNEAQ. V was shortened by 4 bases and J by 2 bases, with 11 bases between the two germline ends. The CDR3 runs 14 residues.

The V call is TRBV29-1, the J call TRBJ2-1; TRBD1 or TRBD2 may be the D gene (5 bases each). V gave up 5 bases and J gave up 6 bases, with 14 bases separating them. Looked up from germline, CDR1 is SQVTM and CDR2 is ANQGSEA. The CDR3 totals 13 residues. CDR3 DNA sequence: TGCAGCGTTAGATTCGGGGCAGGCAATGAGCAGTTCTTC. It codes for CSVRFGAGNEQFF.

This chain connects TRBV6-2 or TRBV6-3 to TRBJ2-5, with no clear D. The CDR3 runs 11 residues. Deletions cut 6 bases from V and 4 bases from J, with 6 bases between. CDR1 and CDR2 (germline): MNHEY, SVGEGT. CDR3 loop: CASRYGETQYF. For the CDR3, the DNA is TGTGCCAGCAGATACGGAGAGACCCAGTACTTC.